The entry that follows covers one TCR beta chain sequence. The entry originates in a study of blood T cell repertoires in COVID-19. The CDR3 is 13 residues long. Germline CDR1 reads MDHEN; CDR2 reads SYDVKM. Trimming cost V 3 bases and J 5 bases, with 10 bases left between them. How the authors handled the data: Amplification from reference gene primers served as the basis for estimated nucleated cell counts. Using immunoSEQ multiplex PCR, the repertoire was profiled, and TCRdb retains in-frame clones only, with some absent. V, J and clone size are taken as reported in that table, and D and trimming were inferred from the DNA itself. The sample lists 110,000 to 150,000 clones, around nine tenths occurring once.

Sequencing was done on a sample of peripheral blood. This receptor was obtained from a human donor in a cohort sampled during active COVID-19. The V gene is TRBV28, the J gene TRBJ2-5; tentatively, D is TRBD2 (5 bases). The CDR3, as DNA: TGTGCCAGCAGTTTTAGACCGGGGGAGACCCAGTACTTC. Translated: CASSFRPGETQYF.